Below are 15 T cell receptor beta chains sequenced from a single sample in a study of Ad26.COV2.S vaccination and SARS-CoV-2 variants. Noted treatment: approximately 18 received Ad26.COV2.S at low or high dose, single or two shots; 5 received placebo; per-sample allocation not given. Sample collection was performed on day 63 after the first vaccine or placebo injection. Generated by immunoSEQ multiplex PCR, the TCRdb table keeps only in-frame clones and is missing some. The sample lists 350,000 to 600,000 clones; roughly nine tenths were seen once. This specimen consisted of peripheral blood, obtained in a trial of Ad26.COV2.S vaccine versus placebo. These receptor sequences come from a person aged 18-65 years who received the Ad26.COV2.S COVID-19 vaccine or a placebo.

The rearrangement links TRBV25-1 to TRBJ2-2, with D possibly called TRBD1 or TRBD2 (5 bases each). Trimming removed 1 base from V and 4 bases from J, with 7 bases in between. This CDR3 region has 14 residues. Germline V gives CDR1 MGHDK, CDR2 SYGVNS. The CDR3 loop is CASSESGTTGELFF. DNA for the CDR3: TGTGCCAGCAGTGAATCAGGGACCACCGGGGAGCTGTTTTTT.

The rearrangement uses TRBV5-5 and TRBJ2-7; TRBD1 agrees at 8 bases. Germline CDR1 is SGHKS and CDR2 is YYEKEE (reference sequence). V lost 2 bases to trimming and J lost 6 bases; unmatched junction nucleotides: 7. The CDR3 is made up of 14 amino acids. The CDR3 protein is CASSFSQDRAEQYF. The CDR3, as DNA: TGTGCCAGCAGCTTTTCACAGGACAGGGCCGAGCAGTACTTC.

As regards this clone: The same CDR3 arises from other DNA sequences in this sample as well. The chain uses TRBV9 and TRBJ2-7, with 8 bases fitting TRBD2. The length of the CDR3 is 16 residues. With 0 bases clipped from V and 0 bases from J, the junction kept 5 bases outside the gene matches. Germline loops: CDR1 SGDLS, CDR2 YYNGEE. CDR3 nucleotide sequence: TGTGCCAGCAGCGTAGGATCGGGGGGGAGCTCCTACGAGCAGTACTTC. Translated: CASSVGSGGSSYEQYF.

The chain is built from TRBV24-1 and TRBJ1-1; no clear D. The CDR3 contains 12 residues. The V end lost 3 bases, the J end lost 1 base, and 2 bases lay between the germline ends. Germline V gives CDR1 KGHDR, CDR2 SFDVKD. The CDR3 nucleotides read TGTGCCACCAGTGATCCGAACACTGAAGCTTTCTTT. Translated: CATSDPNTEAFF.

This clone occurred once. This sequence joins TRBV6-5 and TRBJ1-1; D is unclear. The CDR3 is made up of 13 amino acids. Trimming cost V 0 bases and J 5 bases, with 7 bases left between them. Germline CDR1 MNHEY, CDR2 SVGAGI. The CDR3 nucleotides are TGTGCCAGCAGTTACTCGATGGCAACTGAAGCTTTCTTT. This sequence encodes CASSYSMATEAFF.

This chain joins TRBV3-1 (or the pseudogene TRBV3-2) and TRBJ1-1; TRBD1 might be the D (6 bases). Trimming pared 4 bases from V and 2 bases from J, leaving 20 bases between. CDR3 length equals 17 residues. Per the germline V gene, CDR1 is LGHDT and CDR2 is YNNKEL (reference sequence). This chain's CDR3 is CASSPKSLWGQNTEAFF. The CDR3 DNA sequence: TGTGCCAGCAGCCCCAAATCTCTTTGGGGACAAAACACTGAAGCTTTCTTT.

This clone showed up just once. The CDR3 region is CASSVGRDYEQYF. The CDR3 DNA reads TGTGCCAGCAGCGTGGGTCGAGACTACGAGCAGTACTTC. This chain uses TRBV9 with TRBJ2-7; D call uncertain. The V end lost 2 bases, the J end lost 3 bases, and 9 bases lay between the germline ends. CDR1 is SGDLS, CDR2 YYNGEE, per germline. The length of the CDR3 is 13 residues. The full variable domain, completed using reference TRBV9 and TRBJ2-7, is DSGVTQTPKHLITATGQRVTLRCSPRSGDLSVYWYQQSLDQGLQFLIQYYNGEERAKGNILERFSAQQFPDLHSELNLSSLELGDSALYFCASSVGRDYEQYFGPGTRLTVT.

V usage is TRBV7-9 and J usage is TRBJ1-5, with D possibly being TRBD1 (6 bases). This CDR3 spans 14 amino acids. Trimming took 5 bases from V and 4 from J, leaving 12 bases between them. CDR1 is SEHNR and CDR2 is FQNEAQ in the germline V gene (reference sequence). CDR3 coding DNA: TGTGCCAGCAGCACGGGACAAGGGAATCAGCCCCAGCATTTT. It specifies CASSTGQGNQPQHF.

The chain joins TRBV7-3 to TRBJ1-1; 8 bases map to TRBD1. Per germline, CDR1 SGHTA and CDR2 FQGTGA. The ends lost 5 bases at V and 0 bases at J; junction bases unmatched: 2. This CDR3 is built from 14 residues. Here the CDR3 reads CASSLQGVNTEAFF. The CDR3 DNA follows: TGTGCCAGCAGCCTACAGGGGGTGAACACTGAAGCTTTCTTT.

The rearrangement uses TRBV7-9 and TRBJ2-3; D is ambiguous. The CDR3 extends over 14 amino acids. Trimming left V 1 base short and J 5 bases short, with 10 bases between. Germline lookup yields CDR1 SEHNR and CDR2 FQNEAQ (reference sequence). The CDR3: CASSLERSLDTQYF. The DNA of the CDR3 is TGTGCCAGCAGCTTAGAACGCAGCCTAGATACGCAGTATTTT.

This chain links TRBV7-9 with TRBJ1-2, with D possibly matching TRBD1 (6 bases). CDR3 length equals 17 residues. Germline V gene sequence: CDR1 SEHNR, CDR2 FQNEAQ (reference sequence). V gave up 2 bases and J gave up 4 bases, with 20 bases separating them. In nucleotides, the CDR3 is TGTGCCAGCAGCTTAAGCAACACAGGGATTGGGAGCTATGGCTACACCTTC. Protein sequence: CASSLSNTGIGSYGYTF.

The chain combines TRBV27 with TRBJ2-1; D may correspond to TRBD1 or TRBD2 (6 bases each). V dropped 3 bases and J dropped 8 bases, with 17 bases sitting between them. The CDR3 has 15 amino acids. Looked up from germline, CDR1 is MNHEY and CDR2 is SMNVEV (reference sequence). CDR3 protein: CASSLGRGPPDEQFF. The CDR3 DNA is TGTGCCAGCAGTTTGGGTCGGGGGCCACCCGATGAGCAGTTCTTC.

The chain recombines TRBV5-8 with TRBJ2-3, with TRBD2 as a possible D gene (5 bases). V gave up 4 bases and J gave up 4 bases, with 10 bases separating them. The CDR3 length is 13 residues. CDR1 and CDR2 from the germline V gene are SGHTS and YDEGEE. Written as DNA, the CDR3 is TGTGCCAGCAGCCCGCTGAGGGCAGATACGCAGTATTTT. Residues: CASSPLRADTQYF.

A single count supports this clone. The rearrangement joins TRBV3-1 (or the pseudogene TRBV3-2) to TRBJ2-1; the D gene is possibly TRBD1 (5 bases). The V end lost 4 bases, the J end lost 1 base, and 14 bases lay between the germline ends. CDR1 is LGHDT, CDR2 YNNKEL, per germline (reference sequence). This CDR3 is built from 16 residues. CDR3 protein: CASSPRTQISYNEQFF. CDR3 coding DNA: TGTGCCAGCAGCCCGAGGACACAGATATCCTACAATGAGCAGTTCTTC.

Points on this clone: Other nucleotide sequences from this sample produce the same CDR3. The V call is TRBV7-9, the J call TRBJ2-7, with D perhaps TRBD2 (6 bases). The CDR3 contains 11 residues. Germline V gene data show CDR1 as SEHNR and CDR2 as FQNEAQ (reference sequence). Trimming cost V 7 bases and J 6 bases, with 10 bases left between them. The CDR3 region has the DNA TGTGCCAGCACCTTGGGGGGCGAGCAGTACTTC. Amino acids: CASTLGGEQYF. Supplemented by reference TRBV7-9 and TRBJ2-7, the full variable domain reads DTGVSQNPRHKITKRGQNVTFRCDPISEHNRLYWYRQTLGQGPEFLTYFQNEAQLEKSRLLSDRFSAERPKGSFSTLEIQRTEQGDSAMYLCASTLGGEQYFGPGTRLTVT.